These 15 T cell receptor beta chains share one sample of origin, sequenced in a study of blood T cell repertoires in COVID-19. The table came from immunoSEQ multiplex PCR; TCRdb's copy has only in-frame clones and leaves some out. The sample records about 480,000 clones, about 88% being singletons. Sequences were obtained from peripheral blood. The receptors here all came from a man younger than 30 with COVID-19, enrolled during active disease.

This clone was seen ten or more times. The chain uses TRBV7-9 and TRBJ2-3, with D perhaps matching TRBD2 (6 bases). The CDR3 totals 16 residues. Trimming cost V 5 bases and J 2 bases, with 17 bases left between them. Germline V CDR1 and CDR2: SEHNR, FQNEAQ (reference sequence). The CDR3 protein is CASSRYVGEVTDTQYF. CDR3 nucleotide sequence: TGTGCCAGCAGCCGATACGTTGGGGAGGTCACAGATACGCAGTATTTT.

V usage is TRBV4-1 and J usage is TRBJ1-2, with D perhaps matching TRBD1 (5 bases). Trimming stripped 2 bases from V and 6 bases from J, with 13 bases between. CDR1 is MGHRA and CDR2 is YSYEKL in the germline V gene. CDR3 length: 14 residues. The CDR3 DNA is TGCGCCAGCAGCCAACCCGGGACGGGGGATGGCTACACCTTC. Its translation is CASSQPGTGDGYTF.

The chain has TRBV5-5 and TRBJ1-4; D is unresolved. This CDR3 spans 13 amino acids. Per germline, CDR1 SGHKS and CDR2 YYEKEE (reference sequence). Trimming took 1 base from V and 8 from J, leaving 9 bases between them. The chain's CDR3 is CASSLLSSEKLFF. CDR3 bases: TGTGCCAGCAGCTTGCTATCGAGCGAAAAACTGTTTTTT.

The J gene is TRBJ2-5, the V gene TRBV2; 7 bases are shared with TRBD2. Germline V lookup: CDR1 SNHLY, CDR2 FYNNEI. The CDR3 is 17 amino acids. J lost 5 bases, V lost 5 bases, and 17 bases had no gene match. CDR3 sequence reads: CASSPDGPGREWETQYF. The CDR3 nucleotides are TGTGCCAGCAGTCCGGACGGCCCTGGGCGGGAGTGGGAGACCCAGTACTTC.

This sequence joins TRBV12-5 and TRBJ2-7; 9 positions agree with TRBD2. Germline-derived CDR1 and CDR2 are LGHNT and FRNRAP. V lost 0 bases to trimming and J lost 6 bases; unmatched junction nucleotides: 6. The CDR3 extends over 15 amino acids. The CDR3 nucleotides are TGTGCTAGTGGTTTGGTACTGGGTAGCGGGGGCGAGCAGTACTTC. Translated: CASGLVLGSGGEQYF.

This chain joins TRBV12-5 and TRBJ2-7; D possibly corresponds to TRBD1 (5 bases). Trimming cost V 1 base and J 3 bases, with 10 bases left between them. The CDR3 runs to 14 residues. Germline V gene data show CDR1 as LGHNT and CDR2 as FRNRAP. CDR3 DNA: TGTGCTAGTGGTTTGGCCATAGACAGCTACGAGCAGTACTTC. As protein: CASGLAIDSYEQYF. Together with reference TRBV12-5 and TRBJ2-7, the CDR3 gives the full variable domain: DARVTQTPRHKVTEMGQEVTMRCQPILGHNTVFWYRQTMMQGLELLAYFRNRAPLDDSGMPKDRFSAEMPDATLATLKIQPSEPRDSAVYFCASGLAIDSYEQYFGPGTRLTVT.

The chain has TRBV6-5 and TRBJ2-7; 7 bases fit TRBD2. Trimming removed 6 bases from V and 2 bases from J; junction bases left unmatched: 4. The CDR3 length is 13 residues. Germline CDR1 is MNHEY and CDR2 is SVGAGI. DNA of the CDR3: TGTGCCAGCAGGTCGGGAGGTACCTACGAGCAGTACTTC. It encodes CASRSGGTYEQYF.

The chain recombines TRBV19 with TRBJ2-5; 10 bases line up with TRBD1. Germline V gene data show CDR1 as LNHDA and CDR2 as SQIVND (reference sequence). This CDR3 has 14 residues. Germline trimming cut 5 bases from V and 5 bases from J; bases unmatched to any gene: 5. This CDR3 is CASSETGGAETQYF. DNA of the CDR3: TGTGCCAGTAGTGAGACAGGGGGCGCGGAGACCCAGTACTTC.

For this clone: Other DNA sequences from this sample encode an identical CDR3 as well. V gene TRBV12-3 or TRBV12-4 combines with J gene TRBJ2-7, with D unresolved. Trimming pared 3 bases from V and 2 bases from J, leaving 5 bases between. The CDR3 extends over 12 amino acids. This CDR3 reads CASSFSTYEQYF. Written as DNA, the CDR3 is TGTGCCAGCAGTTTTTCTACCTACGAGCAGTACTTC.

The chain uses TRBV5-4 and TRBJ2-1; the D gene is possibly TRBD2 (6 bases). The CDR3 covers 15 residues. Between the trimmed V and J ends, which lost 0 bases and 9 bases, there was a span of 16 bases. In germline, CDR1 is SGHNT, CDR2 YYREEE (reference sequence). CDR3 in amino acids: CASSLAAGPSPEQFF. Here the CDR3 DNA reads TGTGCCAGCAGCTTGGCTGCGGGACCGAGCCCTGAGCAGTTCTTC. Full variable domain (outside the CDR3, taken from reference TRBV5-4 and TRBJ2-1): ETGVTQSPTHLIKTRGQQVTLRCSSQSGHNTVSWYQQALGQGPQFIFQYYREEENGRGNFPPRFSGLQFPNYSSELNVNALELDDSALYLCASSLAAGPSPEQFFGPGTRLTVL.

The rearrangement links TRBV24-1 to TRBJ1-2; perhaps TRBD1 as D (6 bases). The CDR3 consists of 15 residues. In germline, CDR1 is KGHDR, CDR2 SFDVKD. Trimming shortened V by 4 bases and J by 4 bases, and 15 bases separated the two germline ends. In DNA form, the CDR3 reads TGTGCCACCAGTGAGGACAGAGCTTTTGTCTATGGCTACACCTTC. It translates to CATSEDRAFVYGYTF.

CDR3 protein: CASATSGPTYEQYF. CDR3 bases: TGTGCCAGCGCGACTAGCGGGCCAACCTACGAGCAGTACTTC. The chain has TRBV5-4 and TRBJ2-7, with 10 bases identical to TRBD2. This CDR3 is built from 14 residues. Germline V gene data show CDR1 as SGHNT and CDR2 as YYREEE (reference sequence). Unmatched junction bases numbered 6, after V lost 7 bases and J lost 2 bases.

This CDR3 is CACSGLAGEVDTQYF. Here the CDR3 DNA reads TGTGCCTGTTCCGGACTAGCGGGAGAGGTAGATACGCAGTATTTT. V is TRBV30 and J is TRBJ2-3; 13 bases agree with TRBD2. Unmatched junction bases numbered 8, after V lost 6 bases and J lost 5 bases. There are 15 residues in the CDR3. CDR1 and CDR2 from the germline V gene are GTSNPN and SVGIG (reference sequence). Using reference TRBV30 and TRBJ2-3 for the parts outside the CDR3, the full variable domain is SQTIHQWPATLVQPVGSPLSLECTVEGTSNPNLYWYRQAAGRGLQLLFYSVGIGQISSEVPQNLSASRPQDRQFILSSKKLLLSDSGFYLCACSGLAGEVDTQYFGPGTRLTVL.

This clone was counted a single time. CDR3 bases: TGCAGTGCTAGTGAGGACAGAATTAGCAATCAGCCCCAGCATTTT. This sequence encodes CSASEDRISNQPQHF. The V gene is TRBV20-1, the J gene TRBJ1-5, with TRBD1 as a possible D gene (6 bases). Trimming cost V 3 bases and J 0 bases, with 12 bases left between them. The CDR3 runs 15 residues. Germline V gene lookup returns CDR1 DFQATT and CDR2 SNEGSKA (reference sequence).

V gene TRBV4-1 combines with J gene TRBJ1-1; D gene unclear. CDR3 length equals 14 residues. Germline V gene data show CDR1 as MGHRA and CDR2 as YSYEKL. V was clipped by 0 bases and J by 1 base, with 6 bases between them. The CDR3 nucleotides read TGCGCCAGCAGCCAAGAGGGAGGGAACACTGAAGCTTTCTTT. Protein sequence: CASSQEGGNTEAFF.